The 8 T cell receptor beta chains given below trace back to one sample, sequenced in a study of a mutant IDH1 vaccine in newly diagnosed glioma. Time point reported: week 35, safety follow-up. Topical imiquimod accompanied each vaccine dose, which consisted of 300 ug of mutant IDH1 20-mer peptide. Their cognate antigens are unknown. Repertoires were generated with immunoSEQ multiplex PCR, while TCRdb's copy carries only in-frame clones and drops some. The sample lists 68,000 or so clones, 80% to 85% seen once, with approximately 12% in the top ten. The sequencing used PBMCs, collected from a glioma patient whose treatment included an IDH1 peptide vaccine. All receptors derive from a man between 18 and 35 years old with glioma.

This clone was picked up a small number of times. The chain is built from TRBV18 and TRBJ1-1; 8 positions match TRBD1. Germline trimming cut 1 base from V and 0 bases from J; bases unmatched to any gene: 4. The CDR3 runs to 16 residues. The germline gives CDR1 KGHSH, CDR2 LQKENI. As DNA, the CDR3 is TGTGCCAGCTCACCACGGGACAGGAATCTGAACACTGAAGCTTTCTTT. This gives the protein CASSPRDRNLNTEAFF.

This chain links TRBV27 with TRBJ1-3; D might be TRBD1 (6 bases). V was trimmed by 6 bases and J by 5 bases, leaving 17 bases between them. Germline loops: CDR1 MNHEY, CDR2 SMNVEV (reference sequence). The CDR3 runs 15 residues. The CDR3 here is CASRALTGARNTIYF. CDR3 DNA: TGTGCCAGCAGAGCCCTGACAGGAGCTAGAAACACCATATATTTT.

The chain carries TRBV29-1 and TRBJ2-7; no reliable D call. Trimming stripped 7 bases from V and 2 bases from J, with 9 bases between. The CDR3 has 11 residues. In germline, CDR1 is SQVTM, CDR2 ANQGSEA. The CDR3 region is CSADTTYEQYF. Here the CDR3 DNA reads TGCAGCGCCGACACGACCTACGAGCAGTACTTC.

The DNA of the CDR3 is TGTGCCACCAGCAGAGATCTTGCGTCGGGGGAAGCTTTCTTT. Its translation is CATSRDLASGEAFF. The chain combines TRBV15 with TRBJ1-1, with D hard to call. There are 14 residues in the CDR3. The V end was cut by 0 bases, the J end by 8 bases, with 13 bases between. The germline gives CDR1 LNHNV, CDR2 YYDKDF (reference sequence).

The CDR3 sequence is CAWSGTGMALHF. The CDR3 DNA is TGTGCCTGGAGCGGGACAGGGATGGCCCTCCACTTT. The genes are TRBV30 and TRBJ1-6; 9 bases agree with TRBD1. The germline gives CDR1 GTSNPN, CDR2 SVGIG (reference sequence). The CDR3 length is 12 residues. With 3 bases clipped from V and 14 bases from J, the junction kept 5 bases outside the gene matches.

The sample holds a few counts of this clone. The rearrangement links TRBV7-2 to TRBJ1-5, with D uncertain. The V gene lost 5 bases and the J gene lost 3 bases, with 5 bases spanning the gap. The germline V gene has CDR1 SGHTA and CDR2 FQGNSA. The CDR3 runs to 12 residues. CDR3 protein: CASSHFNQPQHF. The CDR3 nucleotides are TGTGCCAGCAGCCACTTCAATCAGCCCCAGCATTTT.

The chain has TRBV7-2 and TRBJ2-1, with 8 bases fitting TRBD1. CDR3 length: 15 residues. The J segment lost 8 bases and the V segment lost 6 bases, leaving 12 bases of the junction unmatched. CDR1 is SGHTA and CDR2 is FQGNSA in the germline V gene. As DNA, the CDR3 is TGTGCCAGCAGAACCCAGGGGGCGCGAGTCGATGAGCAGTTCTTC. This codes for CASRTQGARVDEQFF.

The chain combines TRBV5-4 with TRBJ2-5; a weak D match, TRBD2 (5 bases). The CDR3 covers 14 residues. Trimming removed 2 bases at V and 5 bases at J, with 13 bases between. Germline V CDR1 and CDR2: SGHNT, YYREEE (reference sequence). The CDR3 DNA sequence: TGTGCCAGCAGCTTCGGACGGACGGGGGAGACCCAGTACTTC. It codes for CASSFGRTGETQYF.